The 9 T cell receptor beta chains below all came from one sample that was sequenced in a study of T cell responses to AZD1222 COVID-19 vaccine. Measured with immunoSEQ multiplex PCR; TCRdb has only the in-frame clones, and not every one. The sample holds about 170,000 clones, roughly 87% seen once. The sample here was peripheral blood, taken 28 days after the second AZD1222 dose. These receptors all stem from an adult who received the AZD1222 COVID-19 vaccine.

A note on this clone: A junction boundary mismatches the germline segment, possibly from a read error. The V call is TRBV6-1, the J call TRBJ2-3; 9 bases agree with TRBD2. This CDR3 spans 15 amino acids. Germline CDR1 reads MNHNS; CDR2 reads SASEGT. The CDR3 spells CASREAGGSTDTQYF. Written as DNA, the CDR3 is TGTGCCAGCAGGGAAGCGGGGGGCAGCACAGATACGCAGTATTTT.

The rearrangement joins TRBV5-6 to TRBJ1-3; D possibly corresponds to TRBD1 (5 bases). In germline, CDR1 is SGHDT, CDR2 YYEEEE. Deletions cut 5 bases from V and 0 bases from J, with 9 bases between. The CDR3 runs 14 residues. CDR3 protein: CASRPRGSGNTIYF. CDR3 bases: TGTGCCAGCAGACCAAGGGGCTCTGGAAACACCATATATTTT.

This sequence joins TRBV7-9 and TRBJ1-4, with D maybe TRBD1 (5 bases). V was shortened by 5 bases and J by 7 bases, with 14 bases between the two germline ends. Germline V gives CDR1 SEHNR, CDR2 FQNEAQ (reference sequence). The CDR3 covers 14 residues. For the CDR3, the DNA is TGTGCCAGCAGCATAGACAGTATGGGTGAAAAACTGTTTTTT. Translating gives CASSIDSMGEKLFF. Complete variable domain (other parts from reference TRBV7-9 and TRBJ1-4): DTGVSQNPRHKITKRGQNVTFRCDPISEHNRLYWYRQTLGQGPEFLTYFQNEAQLEKSRLLSDRFSAERPKGSFSTLEIQRTEQGDSAMYLCASSIDSMGEKLFFGSGTQLSVL.

The CDR3 here is CAISDGQGNIISEQFF. The CDR3 DNA is TGTGCCATCAGTGACGGACAGGGGAATATTATCAGTGAGCAGTTCTTC. The chain employs TRBV10-3 and TRBJ2-1, with 9 nucleotides matching TRBD1. CDR1 is ENHRY, CDR2 SYGVKD, per germline. V was clipped by 3 bases and J by 9 bases; unmatched bases: 12. The CDR3 has 16 amino acids.

The rearrangement joins TRBV5-1 to TRBJ1-1, with TRBD1 matching 10 bases. CDR3 length: 17 amino acids. Losses at the gene ends were 4 bases for V and 5 bases for J; bases not matched to a gene: 14. Germline V gives CDR1 SGHRS, CDR2 YFSETQ. Here the CDR3 reads CASSLRDRGPLLTEAFF. The DNA of the CDR3 is TGCGCCAGCAGCCTCCGGGACAGGGGACCTCTGTTAACTGAAGCTTTCTTT. The full variable domain, completed using reference TRBV5-1 and TRBJ1-1, is KAGVTQTPRYLIKTRGQQVTLSCSPISGHRSVSWYQQTPGQGLQFLFEYFSETQRNKGNFPGRFSGRQFSNSRSEMNVSTLELGDSALYLCASSLRDRGPLLTEAFFGQGTRLTVV.

This rearrangement joins TRBV3-1 (or the pseudogene TRBV3-2) to TRBJ1-6; 8 nucleotides agree with TRBD1. Unmatched junction bases numbered 8, after V lost 4 bases and J lost 12 bases. The CDR3 consists of 14 residues. The germline V gene has CDR1 LGHDT and CDR2 YNNKEL (reference sequence). CDR3 sequence: CASSPMDREVPLHF. The CDR3 coding sequence is TGTGCCAGCAGCCCTATGGACAGGGAAGTACCCCTCCACTTT.

The chain recombines TRBV3-1 (or the pseudogene TRBV3-2) with TRBJ1-1; no reliable D call. This CDR3 spans 14 amino acids. V lost 3 bases to trimming and J lost 3 bases, with 11 bases between them. Germline V gene sequence: CDR1 LGHDT, CDR2 YNNKEL (reference sequence). The CDR3 DNA reads as TGTGCCAGCAGCCAGCTAGGGTCGGACACTGAAGCTTTCTTT. Its translation: CASSQLGSDTEAFF.

The chain carries TRBV13 and TRBJ1-6, with a weak D call TRBD1 (5 bases). V lost 1 base and J lost 7, with 11 bases in between. The CDR3 is 15 residues long. Germline values: CDR1 PRHDT, CDR2 FYEKMQ (reference sequence). DNA of the CDR3: TGTGCCAGCAGCTTAGCAGGGACTCAGAATTCACCCCTCCACTTT. Its protein product is CASSLAGTQNSPLHF.

This sequence joins TRBV7-9 and TRBJ2-5; D not certain. Germline CDR1 is SEHNR and CDR2 is FQNEAQ (reference sequence). There are 15 residues in the CDR3. Trimming took 1 base from V and 5 from J, leaving 14 bases between them. CDR3 in amino acids: CASSLGGLTRETQYF. The CDR3 DNA follows: TGTGCCAGCAGCTTAGGGGGTTTGACGCGGGAGACCCAGTACTTC.